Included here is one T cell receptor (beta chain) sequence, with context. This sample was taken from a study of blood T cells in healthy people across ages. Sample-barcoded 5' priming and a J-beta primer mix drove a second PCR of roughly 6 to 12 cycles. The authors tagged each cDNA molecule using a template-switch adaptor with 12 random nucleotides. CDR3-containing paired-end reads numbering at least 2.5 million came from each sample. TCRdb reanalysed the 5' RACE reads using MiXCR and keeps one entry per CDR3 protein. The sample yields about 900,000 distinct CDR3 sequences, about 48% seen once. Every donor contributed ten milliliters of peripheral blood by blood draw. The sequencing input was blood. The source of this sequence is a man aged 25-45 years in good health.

The CDR3: CASSYGLGGSNYGYTF. In nucleotides, the CDR3 is TGTGCCAGCAGTTACGGCCTTGGGGGCAGTAACTATGGCTACACCTTC. This chain connects TRBV6-5 to TRBJ1-2, with a tentative D call TRBD1 (6 bases). Germline lookup yields CDR1 MNHEY and CDR2 SVGAGI. The CDR3 consists of 16 residues. V was clipped by 2 bases and J by 1 base, with 14 bases between them.